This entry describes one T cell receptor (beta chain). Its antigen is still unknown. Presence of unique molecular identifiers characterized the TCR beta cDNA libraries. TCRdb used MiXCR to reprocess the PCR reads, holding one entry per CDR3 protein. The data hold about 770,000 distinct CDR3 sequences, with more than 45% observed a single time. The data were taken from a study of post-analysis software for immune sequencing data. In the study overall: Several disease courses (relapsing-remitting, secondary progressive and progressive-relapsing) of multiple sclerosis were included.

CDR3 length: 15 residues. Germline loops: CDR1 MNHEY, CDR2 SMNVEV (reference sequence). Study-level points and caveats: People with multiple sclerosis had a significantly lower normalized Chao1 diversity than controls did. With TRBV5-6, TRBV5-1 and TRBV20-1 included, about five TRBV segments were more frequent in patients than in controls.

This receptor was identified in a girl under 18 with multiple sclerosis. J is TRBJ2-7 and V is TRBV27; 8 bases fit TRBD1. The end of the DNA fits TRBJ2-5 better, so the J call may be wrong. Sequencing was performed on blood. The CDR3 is CASSLGTGVCETQYF. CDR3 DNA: TGTGCCAGCAGTCTCGGGACAGGCGTTTGTGAGACCCAGTACTTC.